Below are 24 T cell receptor beta chains sequenced from a single sample in a study of T cell repertoires in cytomegalovirus infection. TCRdb passed the reads through MiXCR, listing each CDR3 protein once. This sample carries fewer than 300,000 distinct CDR3 sequences, 20% to 30% of them seen once, and the ten largest clones take about 15%. Material for sequencing was PBMCs. Every receptor here comes from a human donor in good health (CMV status not recorded). Some clones in this sample may be carry-over from other donors' samples.

In its sample, this clonotype was seen once. The rearrangement uses TRBV7-3 and TRBJ2-7; 9 nucleotides line up with TRBD2. Unmatched junction bases numbered 13, after V lost 5 bases and J lost 5 bases. The V gene's germline CDR1 is SGHTA and CDR2 FQGTGA. The CDR3 spans 16 residues. CDR3 region: CASSGEGGSGSHEQYF. The CDR3 DNA sequence: TGTGCCAGCAGCGGCGAAGGGGGTAGCGGGAGTCACGAGCAGTACTTC.

This clonotype was seen more than once but under ten times. V usage is TRBV28 and J usage is TRBJ2-5, with 9 bases lining up with TRBD1. The J segment lost 2 bases and the V segment lost 7 bases, leaving 8 bases of the junction unmatched. Germline CDR1 MDHEN, CDR2 SYDVKM. The CDR3 extends over 15 amino acids. The CDR3 region has the DNA TGTGCCAGCACCTTCGGACAGGGGAGGCAAGAGACCCAGTACTTC. It specifies CASTFGQGRQETQYF.

This clonotype was found many times. The V gene is TRBV6-2 or TRBV6-3, the J gene TRBJ2-2, with 9 bases matching TRBD2. Germline CDR1 is MNHEY and CDR2 is SVGEGT. CDR3 length: 17 residues. Trimming cost V 2 bases and J 1 base; bases outside gene matches: 5. CDR3 sequence reads: CASSYEREAGNTGELFF. CDR3 coding DNA: TGTGCCAGCAGTTACGAGCGGGAGGCCGGGAACACCGGGGAGCTGTTTTTT.

The J gene is TRBJ2-7, the V gene TRBV14, with TRBD2 matching 9 bases. The germline CDR1 and CDR2 sequences are SGHDN and FVKESK. The CDR3 spans 14 residues. Unmatched junction bases numbered 8, after V lost 5 bases and J lost 6 bases. This CDR3 reads CASSGTSFAGEQYF. In DNA form, the CDR3 reads TGTGCCAGCAGCGGGACTAGCTTCGCGGGCGAGCAGTACTTC.

The chain is built from TRBV20-1 and TRBJ2-5; no clear D. V was pared by 2 bases and J by 0 bases, with 4 bases between. The CDR3 contains 12 residues. Per germline, CDR1 DFQATT and CDR2 SNEGSKA (reference sequence). The CDR3 loop reads CSARLYQETQYF. CDR3 DNA: TGCAGTGCTAGACTGTACCAAGAGACCCAGTACTTC.

This clonotype occurred many times. The genes are TRBV12-3 or TRBV12-4 and TRBJ1-1, with a tentative D call TRBD1 (5 bases). This CDR3 is 13 amino acids long. Trimming removed 4 bases from V and 8 bases from J, with 14 bases in between. The CDR3 DNA reads as TGTGCCAGCAGTTCCCTCGTTGCAGGGGAAGCTTTCTTT. Its translation: CASSSLVAGEAFF.

CDR3 nucleotide sequence: TGCAGTGCCCCCTGGACAGATACGCAGTATTTT. Its protein product is CSAPWTDTQYF. V is TRBV20-1 and J is TRBJ2-3; D not certain. Between the trimmed V and J ends, which lost 6 bases and 3 bases, there was a span of 7 bases. The CDR3 is 11 residues long. Germline V gene sequence: CDR1 DFQATT, CDR2 SNEGSKA (reference sequence).

The genes are TRBV10-3 and TRBJ1-6; the D is unclear. Germline values: CDR1 ENHRY, CDR2 SYGVKD. The CDR3 length is 15 residues. V lost 0 bases, J lost 5 bases, and 8 bases lay in between. This CDR3 reads CAISESDTDNSPLHF. The CDR3 coding sequence is TGTGCCATCAGTGAGTCGGATACAGATAATTCACCCCTCCACTTT.

J is TRBJ2-2 and V is TRBV11-2; D gene unclear. Trimming stripped 1 base from V and 6 bases from J, with 9 bases between. CDR1 and CDR2 from the germline V gene are SGHAT and FQNNGV. This CDR3 contains 14 residues. CDR3 DNA: TGTGCCAGCAGCTTAGGTCGGGTTGCCGGGGAGCTGTTTTTT. Its translation is CASSLGRVAGELFF.

The CDR3 bases are TGTGCCAGCAGCGCCGGGGACCAACAGTTGGAGACCCAGTACTTC. The encoded protein is CASSAGDQQLETQYF. The chain carries TRBV9 and TRBJ2-5; perhaps D is TRBD1 or TRBD2 (5 bases each). The CDR3 totals 15 residues. Germline CDR1 and CDR2: SGDLS and YYNGEE. Trimming shortened V by 3 bases and J by 5 bases, and 17 bases separated the two germline ends.

This clonotype was seen many times. This chain links TRBV7-2 with TRBJ1-2, with D hard to call. Between the trimmed V and J ends, which lost 4 bases and 2 bases, there was a span of 11 bases. Germline V gene sequence: CDR1 SGHTA, CDR2 FQGNSA. The CDR3 runs to 14 residues. The CDR3 DNA reads TGTGCCAGCAGCTCCCCGGCCTCGAACTATGGCTACACCTTC. Encoded protein: CASSSPASNYGYTF.

The chain recombines TRBV20-1 with TRBJ2-2; TRBD2 matches 10 bases. Germline assignment: CDR1 DFQATT and CDR2 SNEGSKA (reference sequence). Germline trimming cut 2 bases from V and 7 bases from J; bases unmatched to any gene: 13. The length of the CDR3 is 17 residues. CDR3 nucleotides: TGCAGTGCTAGAAAACCCGGAGGACTAGCGGAAATCGGGGAGCTGTTTTTT. It specifies CSARKPGGLAEIGELFF.

This clonotype was observed a handful of times. The V and J genes are TRBV13 and TRBJ2-2; a possible D gene is TRBD2 (6 bases). Germline loops: CDR1 PRHDT, CDR2 FYEKMQ (reference sequence). CDR3 length equals 18 residues. Deletions cut 0 bases from V and 1 base from J, with 15 bases between. The CDR3 DNA reads as TGTGCCAGCAGCTTAGGGCTCTGGACGGGGGAGAACACCGGGGAGCTGTTTTTT. Protein sequence: CASSLGLWTGENTGELFF. Using reference TRBV13 and TRBJ2-2 for the parts outside the CDR3, the full variable domain is AAGVIQSPRHLIKEKRETATLKCYPIPRHDTVYWYQQGPGQDPQFLISFYEKMQSDKGSIPDRFSAQQFSDYHSELNMSSLELGDSALYFCASSLGLWTGENTGELFFGEGSRLTVL.

In this sample, this clonotype turned up many times. The chain is built from TRBV7-2 and TRBJ2-7; tentative D call: TRBD2 (7 bases). The germline V gene encodes CDR1 SGHTA and CDR2 FQGNSA. The CDR3 covers 14 residues. Trimming removed 5 bases from V and 3 bases from J, with 14 bases in between. The CDR3: CASSLRGGGYEQYF. As DNA, the CDR3 is TGTGCCAGCAGCCTCAGGGGAGGGGGCTACGAGCAGTACTTC.

The chain employs TRBV24-1 and TRBJ2-4, with D perhaps matching TRBD1 (6 bases). Germline V gives CDR1 KGHDR, CDR2 SFDVKD. The V end was cut by 9 bases, the J end by 13 bases, with 21 bases between. The CDR3 loop spans 13 amino acids. The CDR3, as DNA: TGTGCCACCCGATCCCTCTACAGGGACCTCCAGTACTTC. Its translation: CATRSLYRDLQYF.

Ten or more counts support this clonotype. The chain is built from TRBV7-2 and TRBJ1-1; D is ambiguous. CDR1 SGHTA and CDR2 FQGNSA come from the germline V gene. The V and J ends lost 5 bases and 0 bases respectively, with 10 bases between them. The CDR3 contains 14 residues. CDR3 coding DNA: TGTGCCAGCAGCCCAGGTGGGGTGAACACTGAAGCTTTCTTT. Its protein product is CASSPGGVNTEAFF.

This chain uses TRBV7-9 with TRBJ2-5; D gene unclear. Germline-derived CDR1 and CDR2 are SEHNR and FQNEAQ (reference sequence). The CDR3 totals 15 residues. V dropped 0 bases and J dropped 5 bases, with 13 bases sitting between them. CDR3 DNA sequence: TGTGCCAGCAGCTTAGCGGGTAGCCCGTATGAGACCCAGTACTTC. Amino acids: CASSLAGSPYETQYF.

The chain joins TRBV19 to TRBJ2-5; 7 bases align to TRBD1. The CDR3 consists of 15 residues. CDR1 LNHDA and CDR2 SQIVND come from the germline V gene (reference sequence). V lost 4 bases and J lost 4; bases outside the gene matches: 9. CDR3 sequence reads: CASSRQGPLGETQYF. The CDR3 DNA reads TGTGCCAGTAGTAGACAGGGCCCCCTGGGAGAGACCCAGTACTTC.

This clonotype was picked up many times. The chain combines TRBV7-2 with TRBJ2-1; 7 bases are shared with TRBD2. This CDR3 is built from 15 residues. With 5 bases clipped from V and 4 bases from J, the junction kept 8 bases outside the gene matches. Germline V CDR1 and CDR2: SGHTA, FQGNSA. The CDR3 reads CASSPSSGPYNEQFF. The CDR3 nucleotides read TGTGCCAGCAGCCCGTCTAGCGGTCCTTACAATGAGCAGTTCTTC.

The V and J genes are TRBV6-6 and TRBJ2-7; 9 nucleotides agree with TRBD2. The V gene's germline CDR1 is MNHNY and CDR2 SVGAGI (reference sequence). The ends lost 6 bases at V and 2 bases at J; junction bases unmatched: 5. This CDR3 has 14 residues. The CDR3 here is CASSPGLATYEQYF. The CDR3 DNA sequence: TGTGCCAGCAGCCCGGGACTAGCCACCTACGAGCAGTACTTC.

The table lists this clonotype with a few counts. The J gene is TRBJ1-2, the V gene TRBV28, with D tentatively TRBD1 (6 bases). CDR1 is MDHEN, CDR2 SYDVKM, per germline. V lost 11 bases and J lost 3, with 25 bases in between. The CDR3 loop spans 16 amino acids. CDR3 amino acids: CAGLGFKRTVYYGYTF. The CDR3 nucleotides read TGTGCCGGTCTAGGGTTTAAACGGACAGTATACTATGGCTACACCTTC.

This clonotype was observed at least ten times. This chain connects TRBV28 to TRBJ1-5, with 9 bases lining up with TRBD1. Germline loops: CDR1 MDHEN, CDR2 SYDVKM. CDR3 size: 15 residues. With 4 bases clipped from V and 5 bases from J, the junction kept 6 bases outside the gene matches. The CDR3: CASSSPTGGHQPQHF. The CDR3 DNA is TGTGCCAGCAGTTCGCCAACAGGGGGCCATCAGCCCCAGCATTTT.

J is TRBJ1-2 and V is TRBV5-1; D unresolved. Trimming left V 0 bases short and J 7 bases short, with 16 bases between. The CDR3 sequence is 15 residues long. Per the germline V gene, CDR1 is SGHRS and CDR2 is YFSETQ. The CDR3 spells CASSLAGRTSGGYTF. In DNA form, the CDR3 reads TGCGCCAGCAGCTTGGCAGGCAGGACGTCGGGTGGCTACACCTTC.

CDR3 nucleotide sequence: TGTGCCAGCAGCGCGGCAGGGGGCACTGAAGCTTTCTTT. Translation: CASSAAGGTEAFF. V gene TRBV7-3 combines with J gene TRBJ1-1, with 7 positions matching TRBD1. This CDR3 contains 13 residues. Germline V gene data show CDR1 as SGHTA and CDR2 as FQGTGA. V was pared by 5 bases and J by 4 bases, with 4 bases of the junction left unmatched.